This T cell receptor (beta chain) derives from a study of siplizumab effects on memory and regulatory T cells. Study results and caveats: Proliferating CD4+ or CD8+ clones, roughly 75-95% of them, lacked an assignable naive or memory phenotype. Significantly reduced by siplizumab was the cumulative frequency of alloreactive sequences, namely those traceable to unstimulated CD4+ memory cells. The study found naive T cells seemingly more diverse than memory cells and seemingly major alloresponse contributors.

The germline V gene encodes CDR1 SEHNR and CDR2 FQNEAQ (reference sequence). J gave up 3 bases and V 5 bases, and 7 bases lay outside the gene matches. The CDR3 is 15 residues long. Produced via immunoSEQ multiplex PCR; TCRdb's table is partial and in-frame only. The table includes fewer than 130,000 clones, 80% to 95% detected once. Concerning this clone itself: Its antigen is currently unknown.

This sequence originates from a human donor in good health. Sample: CD4+ T cells sorted from blood. The chain uses TRBV7-9 and TRBJ2-3; 8 bases are shared with TRBD2. CDR3 region: CASSTGGSLTDTQYF. Here the CDR3 DNA reads TGTGCCAGCAGCACGGGGGGGAGCTTAACAGATACGCAGTATTTT.